This T cell receptor (beta chain) was sequenced during a study of control samples from healthy donors and cancer patients. This clone has just one count. Assay used: immunoSEQ multiplex PCR; TCRdb lists only in-frame clones, some missing. The table shows 130,000 to 150,000 clones, with over 90% occurring only once. Germline trimming cut 3 bases from V and 9 bases from J; bases unmatched to any gene: 11. The CDR3 contains 16 residues. Germline-derived CDR1 and CDR2 are SGHVS and FNYEAQ. Sequencing was performed on PBMCs. The sequence came from a man in his 60s with colorectal cancer. The chain is built from TRBV7-6 and TRBJ1-5, with 10 bases matching TRBD1. DNA for the CDR3: TGTGCCAGCAGCTTGGAGGGACAGGGGACATCTGGGCCCCAGCATTTT. This encodes CASSLEGQGTSGPQHF.